These T cell receptor beta chains were read from a single sample in a study of T-cell memory formation after mild COVID-19. TCRdb itself ran the 5' RACE reads through MiXCR, one entry per CDR3 protein. The sample consists of more than 300,000 distinct CDR3 sequences, 20% of them appearing once. Sequencing was carried out using PBMCs or a T cell subset sorted from them (not recorded which). These receptors were taken from a young man who had mild COVID-19 (a few samples of this study predate the infection). Cell type and time point are not known. The CDR3 runs from the conserved cysteine through the conserved F or W. Each record gives: D gene, clone size, V gene, J gene, CDR3 protein, CDR3 DNA. The D gene is left open where the match is weak. The listing skips clone size in some rows; elsewhere it reads once, few, many or a size class.

>-|few|TRBV15|TRBJ2-3
CATSTPPGIPTQYF
TGTGCCACCAGCACCCCCCCCGGGATTCCTACGCAGTATTTT
>-|few|TRBV12-3/TRBV12-4|TRBJ1-2
CASSAISHGYTF
TGTGCCAGCAGTGCCATAAGCCATGGCTACACCTTC
>-|-|TRBV11-2|TRBJ2-1
CASSLGRGGNEQFF
TGTGCCAGCAGCTTAGGTAGGGGGGGCAATGAGCAGTTCTTC
>-|few|TRBV6-2/TRBV6-3|TRBJ1-5
CASSYYRVGQPQHF
TGTGCCAGCAGTTACTACAGGGTTGGGCAGCCCCAGCATTTT
>TRBD1|-|TRBV4-1|TRBJ1-5
CASSQGRPGQAAMAQHF
TGCGCCAGCAGCCAGGGGAGGCCGGGACAGGCCGCCATGGCCCAGCATTTT
>TRBD1|-|TRBV7-9|TRBJ1-2
CASSFISPGGSKRGYTF
TGTGCCAGCAGCTTTATTAGCCCAGGGGGCTCTAAGCGTGGCTACACCTTC
>TRBD1|-|TRBV4-1|TRBJ2-5
CASSHARTGDETQYF
TGCGCCAGCAGCCATGCTAGGACAGGGGACGAGACCCAGTACTTC
>TRBD1|-|TRBV6-2/TRBV6-3|TRBJ1-2
CASSLTGDSYTF
TGTGCCAGCAGCTTAACAGGGGACTCTTACACCTTC
>-|-|TRBV5-1|TRBJ1-2
CASSLEVPGYEYGYTF
TGCGCCAGCAGCTTGGAGGTCCCCGGGTACGAGTATGGCTACACCTTC
>-|few|TRBV9|TRBJ1-1
CASSVGVSAEAFF
TGTGCCAGCAGCGTCGGTGTTAGCGCTGAAGCTTTCTTT
>-|few|TRBV6-5|TRBJ2-2
CASSNPGKTGELFF
TGTGCCAGCAGTAACCCAGGGAAAACCGGGGAGCTGTTTTTT
>-|few|TRBV29-1|TRBJ1-1
CSVEIGGMNTEAFF
TGCAGCGTTGAAATCGGAGGGATGAACACTGAAGCTTTCTTT
>-|-|TRBV6-5|TRBJ2-5
CASSPTWELVVTQYF
TGTGCCAGCAGCCCAACCTGGGAGTTAGTGGTGACCCAGTACTTC
>-|-|TRBV20-1|TRBJ1-1
CSARPERQLNTEAFF
TGCAGTGCTAGGCCGGAGCGTCAGCTGAACACTGAAGCTTTCTTT
>-|-|TRBV9|TRBJ2-2
CASSVGGVNTGELFF
TGTGCCAGCAGCGTAGGAGGGGTTAACACCGGGGAGCTGTTTTTT
>-|-|TRBV2|TRBJ2-7
CAGRTTYEQYF
TGTGCCGGCAGGACCACCTACGAGCAGTACTTC
>-|many|TRBV12-3/TRBV12-4|TRBJ2-3
CASSRSDTQYF
TGTGCCAGCAGTAGGTCAGATACGCAGTATTTT
>TRBD1|-|TRBV6-5|TRBJ2-5
CASQKTGVEGTQYF
TGTGCCAGCCAGAAAACAGGGGTCGAGGGAACCCAGTACTTC
>-|-|TRBV5-5|TRBJ2-3
CASSFHGTRRTDTQYF
TGTGCCAGCAGCTTCCACGGGACTCGGCGCACAGATACGCAGTATTTT
>-|-|TRBV6-2/TRBV6-3|TRBJ1-5
CASSLPGAFQPQHF
TGTGCCAGCAGCCTGCCTGGAGCCTTTCAGCCCCAGCATTTT
>TRBD1|few|TRBV4-1|TRBJ2-7
CASSQDSVKGAGEQYF
TGCGCCAGCAGCCAAGATTCGGTGAAGGGGGCGGGCGAGCAGTACTTC
>-|-|TRBV7-9|TRBJ2-1
CASILNDRNEQFF
TGTGCCAGCATCCTGAATGATCGCAATGAGCAGTTCTTC
>-|few|TRBV4-3|TRBJ2-7
CASSHEGATYEQYF
TGCGCCAGCAGCCATGAAGGGGCGACCTACGAGCAGTACTTC
>-|many|TRBV20-1|TRBJ2-3
CSASTPWDTQYF
TGCAGTGCTAGTACCCCTTGGGATACGCAGTATTTT
>TRBD2|few|TRBV4-3|TRBJ2-1
CASSQASGGLSYNEQFF
TGCGCCAGCAGCCAAGCCAGCGGGGGACTCTCCTACAATGAGCAGTTCTTC
>TRBD1|many|TRBV7-2|TRBJ1-2
CASSREFRQGGSGYTF
TGTGCCAGCAGCCGAGAATTTAGACAGGGAGGAAGCGGCTACACCTTC
>TRBD2|-|TRBV9|TRBJ2-2
CASSPRKTSGTGELFF
TGTGCCAGCAGCCCCCGCAAGACTAGCGGCACCGGGGAGCTGTTTTTT
>TRBD1|few|TRBV5-1|TRBJ1-6
CASSDGTANSPLHF
TGCGCCAGCAGCGACGGGACAGCTAATTCACCCCTCCACTTT
>-|few|TRBV5-1|TRBJ1-4
CASSLGALSNEKLFF
TGCGCCAGCAGCTTGGGGGCCTTATCCAATGAAAAACTGTTTTTT
>-|few|TRBV5-1|TRBJ2-1
CASSLGQGSDEQFF
TGCGCCAGCAGCTTGGGGCAGGGTAGCGATGAGCAGTTCTTC
>-|few|TRBV4-3|TRBJ2-4
CASSQVGGSGTLAKNIQYF
TGCGCCAGCAGCCAAGTTGGTGGGTCGGGGACTCTAGCCAAAAACATTCAGTACTTC
>-|-|TRBV5-1|TRBJ2-1
CASSLVGGQNEQFF
TGCGCCAGCAGCTTGGTCGGGGGGCAGAATGAGCAGTTCTTC
>-|few|TRBV11-2|TRBJ2-4
CASSWVKNIQYF
TGTGCCAGTTCCTGGGTCAAAAACATTCAGTACTTC
>-|few|TRBV20-1|TRBJ2-1
CSARKPPGLSVVSEQFF
TGCAGTGCTAGAAAACCTCCGGGTCTAAGTGTTGTTTCTGAGCAGTTCTTC
>-|-|TRBV7-9|TRBJ1-4
CASSLVQQSNEKLFF
TGTGCCAGCAGCTTAGTGCAGCAGAGTAATGAAAAACTGTTTTTT
>TRBD2|many|TRBV6-4|TRBJ2-3
CASSSGLAGSDTQYF
TGTGCCAGCAGTTCAGGACTAGCGGGGTCAGATACGCAGTATTTT
>-|many|TRBV12-3/TRBV12-4|TRBJ1-5
CASSFSGADQPQHF
TGTGCCAGCAGTTTTTCAGGGGCGGATCAGCCCCAGCATTTT